Listed below are T cell receptor beta chains from one sample, sequenced in a study of cytomegalovirus exposure and HLA in healthy donors. The assay was immunoSEQ multiplex PCR, and TCRdb's table has in-frame clones only and misses some. The data contain approximately 27,000 clones, roughly 68% of them singletons. What was sequenced was PBMCs. These receptors were taken from a woman aged 45-65 years in good health and CMV-seronegative. CDR3s include the opening cysteine and the closing phenylalanine or tryptophan. D genes are given only for firm matches. Clone size appears in some rows only: once, few, many, or a class for an expanded clone.

>14|TRBJ1-5|NA|NA|TRBV2
TGTGCCAGCAGCATACCTGACGGGAATCAGCCCCAGCATTTT
CASSIPDGNQPQHF
>15|TRBJ1-2|NA|once|TRBV2
TGTGCCAGCAGTCTTGGAAGGACAGTAACAAATGGCTACACCTTC
CASSLGRTVTNGYTF
>12|TRBJ2-1|NA|NA|TRBV6-1
TGTGCCAGCAGGCCTCAGGGCCATGAGCAGTTCTTC
CASRPQGHEQFF
>16|TRBJ2-1|NA|NA|TRBV6-6
TGTGCCAGCACCCTTTCTTTTGGCCTGGCCTACAATGAGCAGTTCTTC
CASTLSFGLAYNEQFF
>15|TRBJ2-5|TRBD1|NA|TRBV2
TGTGCCAGCAGTGGGGACAGGGGTCAAGCGGAGACCCAGTACTTC
CASSGDRGQAETQYF
>11|TRBJ1-1|NA|NA|TRBV20-1
TGCAGTGCTAGACGACAATCTGAAGCTTTCTTT
CSARRQSEAFF
>14|TRBJ2-7|NA|NA|TRBV28
TGTGCCAGCAGTTTAACAGGTGGTTACTACGAGCAGTACTTC
CASSLTGGYYEQYF
>15|TRBJ2-7|NA|NA|TRBV6-5
TGTGCCAGCAGTTACTCCATCAGGGGCGGCTACGAGCAGTACTTC
CASSYSIRGGYEQYF
>15|TRBJ1-5|NA|NA|TRBV6-1
TGTGCCAGCACCCGGGGGGAAATCAGCAATCAGCCCCAGCATTTT
CASTRGEISNQPQHF
>14|TRBJ1-6|NA|NA|TRBV18
TGTGCCAGCTCACCAACGAGCCTTAATTCACCCCTCCACTTT
CASSPTSLNSPLHF
>10|TRBJ1-1|NA|few|TRBV28
TGTGCCGCCTCAGAAACTGAAGCTTTCTTT
CAASETEAFF
>14|TRBJ2-1|NA|NA|TRBV5-6
TGTGCCAGCAGCTTGGGTGGGCAGAACAATGAGCAGTTCTTC
CASSLGGQNNEQFF
>15|TRBJ2-1|TRBD2|NA|TRBV15
TGTGCCACCAGCAGAGTTGAGCGGGAGGGCCATGAGCAGTTCTTC
CATSRVEREGHEQFF
>13|TRBJ1-5|TRBD1|few|TRBV28
TGTGCCAGCAGAACACAGGGGTACCAGCCCCAGCATTTT
CASRTQGYQPQHF
>13|TRBJ1-2|NA|NA|TRBV6-1
TGTGCCAGCAGTGAAGCGCTTCGAGATGGCTACACCTTC
CASSEALRDGYTF
>16|TRBJ1-6|TRBD1|NA|TRBV10-1
TGCGCCAGCAGTGAGTCGAAGGACAGGGGGCATTCACCCCTCCACTTT
CASSESKDRGHSPLHF
>15|TRBJ2-2|NA|NA|TRBV29-1
TGCAGCGTTGAAATCGCTAGCCGAGCGGGCGGGGAGCTGTTTTTT
CSVEIASRAGGELFF
>15|TRBJ2-7|TRBD1|few|TRBV10-2
TGCGCCAGCAGTGAGAGGGGCAGGGGGAACTACGAGCAGTACTTC
CASSERGRGNYEQYF
>15|TRBJ1-5|NA|NA|TRBV7-9
TGTGCCAGCAGCTTAACGTTGGAGGGCAATCAGCCCCAGCATTTT
CASSLTLEGNQPQHF
>16|TRBJ2-5|TRBD1|NA|TRBV4-1
TGCGCCAGCAGCCAAGTGGGACAGACCGTCCAAGAGACCCAGTACTTC
CASSQVGQTVQETQYF
>18|TRBJ2-7|NA|NA|TRBV1
TGCACCAGCAGCCAAGATTGCCCTAACAGGGGTGAAATGGGCGAGCAGTACTTC
CTSSQDCPNRGEMGEQYF
>15|TRBJ2-7|TRBD2|NA|TRBV7-9
TGTGCCAGCACCGACCCTGAGGGAGGGCACTACGAGCAGTACTTC
CASTDPEGGHYEQYF
>14|TRBJ2-1|NA|NA|TRBV13
TGTGCCAGCAGCCCTGGGGGGTGGAACAATGAGCAGTTCTTC
CASSPGGWNNEQFF
>13|TRBJ1-1|NA|few|TRBV4-1
TGCGCCAGCAGCCAAGATTACCGGGTTGAAGCTTTCTTT
CASSQDYRVEAFF
>14|TRBJ2-5|NA|NA|TRBV4-1
TGCGCCAGCAGCCAATATGGGACTCAAGAGACCCAGTACTTC
CASSQYGTQETQYF
>14|TRBJ2-5|NA|NA|TRBV5-4
TGTGCCAGCAGCTTGATAGGGGACCAAGAGACCCAGTACTTC
CASSLIGDQETQYF
>15|TRBJ1-4|NA|few|TRBV6-5
TGTGCCAGCAGCCGGGGGGCGGGCCGCAATGAAAAACTGTTTTTT
CASSRGAGRNEKLFF
>15|TRBJ1-5|NA|NA|TRBV2
TGTGCCAGCAGTGATCAGGGTCTGGGCAATCAGCCCCAGCATTTT
CASSDQGLGNQPQHF
>15|TRBJ2-1|NA|NA|TRBV28
TGTGCCAGCACCCCTGGACAGCGGCCAAACAATGAGCAGTTCTTC
CASTPGQRPNNEQFF
>15|TRBJ2-1|TRBD2|NA|TRBV6-4
TGTGCCAGCAGTGACACTAGCGGGAGTAGCGGTGAGCAGTTCTTC
CASSDTSGSSGEQFF
>15|TRBJ2-1|NA|NA|TRBV7-8
TGTGCCAGCAGCTTATGGTTGACTAGCTACAATGAGCAGTTCTTC
CASSLWLTSYNEQFF
>17|TRBJ1-1|NA|NA|TRBV4-1
TGCGCCAGCAGCCAAGCACGCCGGGATCGGAGCCCCGCTGAAGCTTTCTTT
CASSQARRDRSPAEAFF
>19|TRBJ2-2|TRBD2|once|TRBV9
TGTGCCAGCAGCGTACCACCCGGGACTAGCGGAGGAGACACCGGGGAGCTGTTTTTT
CASSVPPGTSGGDTGELFF
>15|TRBJ1-6|TRBD1|NA|TRBV5-4
TGTGCCAGCAGACAGGACAGGGTGGAAAATTCACCCCTCCACTTT
CASRQDRVENSPLHF
>12|TRBJ2-7|TRBD1|NA|TRBV29-1
TGCAGCGCCACCGACAGGGTTTACGAGCAGTACTTC
CSATDRVYEQYF
>13|TRBJ1-4|NA|NA|TRBV18
TGTGCCAGCTCACGGAGTTTGGGTGAAAAACTGTTTTTT
CASSRSLGEKLFF
>14|TRBJ1-5|NA|NA|TRBV27
TGTGCCAGCAGTTTGTTAGGGGTCAATCAGCCCCAGCATTTT
CASSLLGVNQPQHF
>15|TRBJ2-1|TRBD1|NA|TRBV5-4
TGTGCCAGCAGCCCGGGACAGCCCCGCAAGGGTGAGCAGTTCTTC
CASSPGQPRKGEQFF
>14|TRBJ1-2|TRBD1|few|TRBV6-1
TGTGCCAGCAGTAGACAGGGGGCAGAATATGGCTACACCTTC
CASSRQGAEYGYTF
>12|TRBJ2-7|TRBD1|NA|TRBV2
TGTGCCAGCAGTGACAGGGGGCTCGAGCAGTACTTC
CASSDRGLEQYF
>15|TRBJ2-7|NA|NA|TRBV29-1
TGCAGCGTTGATATATGGGGTCAGGGAGGCCACGAGCAGTACTTC
CSVDIWGQGGHEQYF
>10|TRBJ1-2|NA|NA|TRBV29-1
TGCAGCGTTGAATTCGATGGCTACACCTTC
CSVEFDGYTF
>14|TRBJ1-4|NA|NA|TRBV25-1
TGTGCCAGCAGTGAACTATTCAGGGGCGAAAAACTGTTTTTT
CASSELFRGEKLFF
>15|TRBJ1-5|NA|once|TRBV15
TGTGCCACCAGCAGAGATCGGAGGGGCGATCAGCCCCAGCATTTT
CATSRDRRGDQPQHF
>15|TRBJ2-2|NA|NA|TRBV11-3
TGTGCCAGCAGCTCCGGGGGTCAGGTGTCCGGGGAGCTGTTTTTT
CASSSGGQVSGELFF